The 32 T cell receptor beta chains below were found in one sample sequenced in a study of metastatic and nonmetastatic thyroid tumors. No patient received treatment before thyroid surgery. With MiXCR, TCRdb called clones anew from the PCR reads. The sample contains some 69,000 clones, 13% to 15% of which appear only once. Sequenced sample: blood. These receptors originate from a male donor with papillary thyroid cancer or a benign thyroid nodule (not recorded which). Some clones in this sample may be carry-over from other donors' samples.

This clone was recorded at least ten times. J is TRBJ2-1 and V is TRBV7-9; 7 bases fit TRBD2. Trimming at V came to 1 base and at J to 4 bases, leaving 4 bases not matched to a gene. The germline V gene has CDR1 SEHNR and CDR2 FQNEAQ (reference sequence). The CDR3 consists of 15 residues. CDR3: CASSLVRGGYNEQFF. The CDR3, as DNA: TGTGCCAGCAGCTTAGTTCGCGGGGGTTACAATGAGCAGTTCTTC.

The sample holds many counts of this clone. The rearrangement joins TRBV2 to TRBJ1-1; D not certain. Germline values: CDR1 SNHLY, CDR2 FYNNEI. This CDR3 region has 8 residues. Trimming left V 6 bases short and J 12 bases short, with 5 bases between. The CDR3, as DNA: TGTGCCAGCAGAAGGCCTTTCTTT. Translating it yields CASRRPFF.

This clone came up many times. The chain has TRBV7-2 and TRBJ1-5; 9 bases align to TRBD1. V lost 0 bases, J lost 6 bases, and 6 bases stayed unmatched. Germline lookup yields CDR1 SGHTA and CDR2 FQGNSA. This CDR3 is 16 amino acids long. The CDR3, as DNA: TGTGCCAGCAGCTTAGCGGGACAGGGTATTGGTCAGCCCCAGCATTTT. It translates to CASSLAGQGIGQPQHF.

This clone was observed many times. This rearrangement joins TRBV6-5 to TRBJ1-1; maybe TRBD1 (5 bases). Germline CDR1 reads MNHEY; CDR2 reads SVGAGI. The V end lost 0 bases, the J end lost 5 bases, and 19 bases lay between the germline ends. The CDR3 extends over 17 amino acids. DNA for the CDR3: TGTGCCAGCAGTTACTCGAGGCAGGGTTACGGAGTGACTGAAGCTTTCTTT. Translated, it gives CASSYSRQGYGVTEAFF.

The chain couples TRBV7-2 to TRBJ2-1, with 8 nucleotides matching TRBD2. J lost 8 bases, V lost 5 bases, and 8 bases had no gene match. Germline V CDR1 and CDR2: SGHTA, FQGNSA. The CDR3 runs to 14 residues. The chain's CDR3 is CASSPWTSSHEQFF. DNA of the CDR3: TGTGCCAGCAGCCCTTGGACTAGCAGCCATGAGCAGTTCTTC.

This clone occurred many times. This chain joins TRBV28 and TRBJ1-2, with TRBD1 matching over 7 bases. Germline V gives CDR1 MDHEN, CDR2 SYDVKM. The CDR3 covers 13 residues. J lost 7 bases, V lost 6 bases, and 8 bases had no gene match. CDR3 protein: CASRQTGNGGYTF. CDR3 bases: TGTGCCAGCAGACAGACAGGGAATGGTGGCTACACCTTC.

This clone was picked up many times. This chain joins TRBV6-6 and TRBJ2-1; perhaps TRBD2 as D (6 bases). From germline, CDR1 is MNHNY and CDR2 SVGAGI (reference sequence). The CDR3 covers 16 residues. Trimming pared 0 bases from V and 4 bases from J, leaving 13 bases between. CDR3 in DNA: TGTGCCAGCAGTTACTCTGGAGCGGAGGGGTACAATGAGCAGTTCTTC. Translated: CASSYSGAEGYNEQFF.

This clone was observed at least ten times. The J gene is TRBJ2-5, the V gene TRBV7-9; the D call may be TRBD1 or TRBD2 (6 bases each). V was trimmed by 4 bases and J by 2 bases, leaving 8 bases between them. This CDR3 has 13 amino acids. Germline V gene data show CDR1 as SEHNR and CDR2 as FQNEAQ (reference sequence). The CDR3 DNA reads TGTGCCAGCAGCTGGGGGGCTCAAGAGACCCAGTACTTC. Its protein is CASSWGAQETQYF.

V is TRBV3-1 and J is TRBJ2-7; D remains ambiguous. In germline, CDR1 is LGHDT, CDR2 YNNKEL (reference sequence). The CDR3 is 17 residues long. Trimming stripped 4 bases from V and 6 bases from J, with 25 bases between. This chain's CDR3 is CASSPIGITSSVGEQYF. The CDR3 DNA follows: TGTGCCAGCAGCCCCATAGGGATTACCAGCAGCGTGGGCGAGCAGTACTTC.

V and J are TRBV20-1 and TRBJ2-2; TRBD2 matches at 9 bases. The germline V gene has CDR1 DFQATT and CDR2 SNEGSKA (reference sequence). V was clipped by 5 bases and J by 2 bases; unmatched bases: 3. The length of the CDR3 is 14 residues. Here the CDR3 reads CSAGTSHNTGELFF. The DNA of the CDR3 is TGCAGTGCTGGGACTAGCCATAACACCGGGGAGCTGTTTTTT.

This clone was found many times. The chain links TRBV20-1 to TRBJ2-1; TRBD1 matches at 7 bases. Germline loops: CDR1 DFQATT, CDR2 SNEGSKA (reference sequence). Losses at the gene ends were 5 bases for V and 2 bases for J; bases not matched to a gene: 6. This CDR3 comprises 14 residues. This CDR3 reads CSAYDRATYNEQFF. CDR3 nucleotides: TGCAGTGCTTATGACAGGGCAACCTACAATGAGCAGTTCTTC.

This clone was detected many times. In DNA form, the CDR3 reads TGTGCCAGCAGCTTATTAGCGGGAGTAAGAGATACGCAGTATTTT. Translation: CASSLLAGVRDTQYF. The V call is TRBV7-3, the J call TRBJ2-3, with TRBD2 matching over 9 bases. The length of the CDR3 is 15 residues. CDR1 is SGHTA and CDR2 is FQGTGA in the germline V gene. With V trimmed by 2 bases and J by 5 bases, 5 bases remained unmatched.

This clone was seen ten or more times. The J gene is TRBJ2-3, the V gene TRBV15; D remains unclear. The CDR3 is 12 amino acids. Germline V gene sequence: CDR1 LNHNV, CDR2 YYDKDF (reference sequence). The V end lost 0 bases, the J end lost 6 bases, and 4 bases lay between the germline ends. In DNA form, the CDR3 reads TGTGCCACCAGCAGAGATTGGGATACGCAGTATTTT. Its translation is CATSRDWDTQYF. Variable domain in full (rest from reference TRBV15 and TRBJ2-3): DAMVIQNPRYQVTQFGKPVTLSCSQTLNHNVMYWYQQKSSQAPKLLFHYYDKDFNNEADTPDNFQSRRPNTSFCFLDIRSPGLGDTAMYLCATSRDWDTQYFGPGTRLTVL.

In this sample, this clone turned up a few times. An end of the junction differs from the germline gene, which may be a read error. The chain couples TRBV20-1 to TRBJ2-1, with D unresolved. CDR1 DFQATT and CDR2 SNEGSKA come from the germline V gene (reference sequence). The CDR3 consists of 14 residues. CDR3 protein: CSSFRDSRNNEQFF. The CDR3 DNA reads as TGCAGTTCCTTCAGAGACTCTCGTAACAATGAGCAGTTCTTT.

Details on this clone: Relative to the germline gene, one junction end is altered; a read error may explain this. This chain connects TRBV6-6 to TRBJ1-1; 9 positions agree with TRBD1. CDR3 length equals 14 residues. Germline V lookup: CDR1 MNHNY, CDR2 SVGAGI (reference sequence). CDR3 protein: CANSYSDRGVEAFF. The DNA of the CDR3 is TGTGCCAACAGTTACTCGGACAGGGGCGTTGAAGCTTTCTTT.

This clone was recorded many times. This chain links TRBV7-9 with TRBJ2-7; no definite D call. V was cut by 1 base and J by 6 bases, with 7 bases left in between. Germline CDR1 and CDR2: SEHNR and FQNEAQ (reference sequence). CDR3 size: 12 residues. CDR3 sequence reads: CASSLDFGEQYV. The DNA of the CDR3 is TGTGCCAGCAGCTTAGACTTCGGCGAGCAGTACGTC.

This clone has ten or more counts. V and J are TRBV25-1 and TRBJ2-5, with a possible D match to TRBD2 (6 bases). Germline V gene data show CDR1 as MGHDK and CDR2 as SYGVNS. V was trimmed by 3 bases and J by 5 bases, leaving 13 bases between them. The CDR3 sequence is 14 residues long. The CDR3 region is CASSEEGREETQYF. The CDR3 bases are TGTGCCAGCAGTGAGGAGGGCAGGGAGGAGACCCAGTACTTC.

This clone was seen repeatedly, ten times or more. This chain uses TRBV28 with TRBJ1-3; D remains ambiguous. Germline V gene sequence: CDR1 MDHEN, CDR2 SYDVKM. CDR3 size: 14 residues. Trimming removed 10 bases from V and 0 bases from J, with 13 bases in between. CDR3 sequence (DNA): TGTGCCACCCGACCATCATACTCTGGAAACACCATATATTTT. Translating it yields CATRPSYSGNTIYF.

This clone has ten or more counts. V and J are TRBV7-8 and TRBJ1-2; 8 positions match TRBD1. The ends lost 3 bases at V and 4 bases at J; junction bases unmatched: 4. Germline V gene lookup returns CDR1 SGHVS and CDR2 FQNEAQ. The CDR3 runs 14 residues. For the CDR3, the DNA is TGTGCCAGCAGCTTGGGGACAGGAGCCTATGGCTACACCTTC. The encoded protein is CASSLGTGAYGYTF.

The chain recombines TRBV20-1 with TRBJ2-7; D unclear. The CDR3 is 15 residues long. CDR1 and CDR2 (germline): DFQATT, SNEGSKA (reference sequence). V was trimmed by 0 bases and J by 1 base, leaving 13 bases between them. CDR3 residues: CSARDEGLCSYEQYF. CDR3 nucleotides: TGCAGTGCTAGAGATGAAGGGTTATGTTCCTACGAGCAGTACTTC.

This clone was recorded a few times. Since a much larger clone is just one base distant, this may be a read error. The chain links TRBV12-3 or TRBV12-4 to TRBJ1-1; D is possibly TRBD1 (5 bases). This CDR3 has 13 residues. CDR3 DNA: TGTGCCAGCAGTTGGACAAGGAACACTGAAGCCTTCTTT. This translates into CASSWTRNTEAFF.

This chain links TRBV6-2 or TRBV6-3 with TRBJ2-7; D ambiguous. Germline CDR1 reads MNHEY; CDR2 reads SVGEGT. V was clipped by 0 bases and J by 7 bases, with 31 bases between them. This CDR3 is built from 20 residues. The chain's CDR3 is CASSYSLEVLSGDYKGEQYF. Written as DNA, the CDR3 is TGTGCCAGCAGTTACTCCCTTGAGGTACTATCTGGAGATTACAAGGGTGAGCAGTACTTC.

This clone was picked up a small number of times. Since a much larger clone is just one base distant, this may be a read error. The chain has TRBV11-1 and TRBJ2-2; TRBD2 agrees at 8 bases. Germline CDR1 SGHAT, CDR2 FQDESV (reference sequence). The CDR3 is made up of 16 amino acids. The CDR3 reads CASSPSGGRGTVELFF. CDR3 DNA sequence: TGTGCCAGCAGCCCTTCGGGGGGGCGCGGCACCGTGGAGCTGTTTTTT.

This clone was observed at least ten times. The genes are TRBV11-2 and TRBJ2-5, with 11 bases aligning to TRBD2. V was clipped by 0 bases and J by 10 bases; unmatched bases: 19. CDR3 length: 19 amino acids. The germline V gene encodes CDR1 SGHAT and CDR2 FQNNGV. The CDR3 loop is CASSLEKNAGTSGFLGQYF. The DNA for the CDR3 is TGTGCCAGCAGCTTAGAAAAGAACGCCGGGACTAGCGGTTTCTTGGGCCAGTACTTC.

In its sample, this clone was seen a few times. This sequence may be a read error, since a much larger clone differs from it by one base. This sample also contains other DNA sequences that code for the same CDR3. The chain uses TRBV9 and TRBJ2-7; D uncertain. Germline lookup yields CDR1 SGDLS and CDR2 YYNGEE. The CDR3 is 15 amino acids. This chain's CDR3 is CASSVTFESSYEQYF. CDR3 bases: TGCGCCAGCAGCGTAACTTTTGAAAGCTCCTACGAGCAGTACTTC.

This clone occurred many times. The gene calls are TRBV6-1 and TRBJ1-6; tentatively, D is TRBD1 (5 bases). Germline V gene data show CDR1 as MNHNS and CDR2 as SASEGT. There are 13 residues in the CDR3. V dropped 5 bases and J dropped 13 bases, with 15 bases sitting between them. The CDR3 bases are TGTGCCAGCAGTTCCTTAACCGGGACTCCCCTCCACTTT. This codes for CASSSLTGTPLHF.

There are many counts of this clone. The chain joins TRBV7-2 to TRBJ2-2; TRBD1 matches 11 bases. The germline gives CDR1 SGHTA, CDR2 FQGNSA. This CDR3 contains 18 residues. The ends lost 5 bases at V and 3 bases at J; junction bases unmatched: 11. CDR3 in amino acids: CASSLGQGAFEDTGELFF. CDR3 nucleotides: TGTGCCAGCAGCCTCGGACAGGGGGCGTTTGAAGACACCGGGGAGCTGTTTTTT. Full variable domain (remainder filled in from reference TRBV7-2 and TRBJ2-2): GAGVSQSPSNKVTEKGKDVELRCDPISGHTALYWYRQSLGQGLEFLIYFQGNSAPDKSGLPSDRFSAERTGGSVSTLTIQRTQQEDSAVYLCASSLGQGAFEDTGELFFGEGSRLTVL.

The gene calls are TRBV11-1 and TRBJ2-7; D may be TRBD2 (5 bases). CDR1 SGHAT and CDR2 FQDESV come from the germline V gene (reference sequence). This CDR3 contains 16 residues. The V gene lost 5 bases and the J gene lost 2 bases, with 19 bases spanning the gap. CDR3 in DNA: TGTGCCAGCAGCCCGGCGCGACTATCGGCTACCTACGAGCAGTACTTC. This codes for CASSPARLSATYEQYF.

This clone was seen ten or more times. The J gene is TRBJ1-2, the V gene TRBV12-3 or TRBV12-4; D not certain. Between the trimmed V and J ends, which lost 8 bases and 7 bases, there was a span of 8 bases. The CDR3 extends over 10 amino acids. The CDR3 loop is CASGESGYTF. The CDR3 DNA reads TGTGCCAGCGGCGAGTCTGGCTACACCTTC.

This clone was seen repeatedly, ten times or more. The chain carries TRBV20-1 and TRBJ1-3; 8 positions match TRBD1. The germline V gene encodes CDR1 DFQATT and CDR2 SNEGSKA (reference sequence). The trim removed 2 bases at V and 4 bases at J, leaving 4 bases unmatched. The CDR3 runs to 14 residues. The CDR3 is CSARRDRGGNTIYF. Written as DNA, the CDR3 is TGCAGTGCTAGAAGAGACAGGGGCGGAAACACCATATATTTT.

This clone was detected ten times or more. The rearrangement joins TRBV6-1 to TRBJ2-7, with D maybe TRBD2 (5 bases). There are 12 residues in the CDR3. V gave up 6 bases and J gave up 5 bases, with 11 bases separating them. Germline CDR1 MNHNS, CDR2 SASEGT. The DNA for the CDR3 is TGTGCCAGCAGCAAGGGAGTGGACGAGCAGTACGTC. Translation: CASSKGVDEQYV.

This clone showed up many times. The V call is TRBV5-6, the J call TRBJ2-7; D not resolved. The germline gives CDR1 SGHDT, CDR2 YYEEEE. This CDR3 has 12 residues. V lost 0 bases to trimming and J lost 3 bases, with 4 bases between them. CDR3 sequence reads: CASSLGLYEQYF. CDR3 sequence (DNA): TGTGCCAGCAGCTTGGGCCTCTACGAGCAGTACTTC. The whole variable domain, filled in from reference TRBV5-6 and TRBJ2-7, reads DAGVTQSPTHLIKTRGQQVTLRCSPKSGHDTVSWYQQALGQGPQFIFQYYEEEERQRGNFPDRFSGHQFPNYSSELNVNALLLGDSALYLCASSLGLYEQYFGPGTRLTVT.